The rows below give T cell receptor beta chains drawn from one sample of a study of blood T cell repertoires in COVID-19. Only in-frame clones appear in the TCRdb table, and some are missing; sequencing was by immunoSEQ multiplex PCR. The table records 100,000 to 150,000 clones, roughly 85% of them present only once. The source material was peripheral blood. These receptors were collected from a woman over 75 with COVID-19, enrolled during active disease. Both conserved end residues are part of each CDR3.

V	J	CDR3
TRBV15	TRBJ2-1	CATSGVSYNEQFF
TRBV6-6	TRBJ1-3	CASSYSEWTGNTIYF
TRBV14	TRBJ1-2	CASSQDHGAGVYTF
TRBV20-1	TRBJ2-1	CSASPSGSWNEQFF
TRBV27	TRBJ2-3	CASSRSAGGSTDTQYF
TRBV5-8	TRBJ1-1	CASSLDATLKAFF
TRBV5-1	TRBJ1-6	CASSLDGSWGGNSPLHF
TRBV11-2	TRBJ2-7	CASSILGGTGGYEQYF
TRBV12-3/TRBV12-4	TRBJ1-2	CASSPLRDGYTF
TRBV3-1/TRBV3-2	TRBJ2-3	CASSQAAGGGTDTQYF
TRBV24-1	TRBJ1-1	CATSDFGGGEAFF
TRBV7-3	TRBJ2-1	CASSLTRGSSYNEQFF
TRBV7-9	TRBJ1-2	CASSLAGRNYGYTF
TRBV6-2/TRBV6-3	TRBJ2-3	CASSQTGIEDTDTQYF
TRBV19	TRBJ1-5	CASTTGTANQPQHF
TRBV11-2	TRBJ2-5	CASSLHAETQYF
TRBV7-3	TRBJ2-1	CASSSTGGNEQFF
TRBV27	TRBJ2-4	CASSPTTGLAGARVIQYF
TRBV7-2	TRBJ2-4	CASSLPTGGILAKNIQYF
TRBV4-3	TRBJ2-4	CASSQNSGRLTKNIQYF
TRBV28	TRBJ2-4	CASSLNQLTLTSNIQYF
TRBV4-3	TRBJ2-3	CASSQTSISTDTQYF
TRBV25-1	TRBJ1-5	CASSETGQNQPQHF
TRBV11-2	TRBJ2-7	CASSLAGSSYEQYF
TRBV5-6	TRBJ2-7	CASSLEGTGIYEQYF
TRBV9	TRBJ2-2	CASSVGGVGTGELFF
TRBV5-1	TRBJ1-1	CASSALTGAEAFF
TRBV11-2	TRBJ2-7	CASSFLGASYEQYF
TRBV5-4	TRBJ2-2	CASSPSGRGTGELFF